This T cell receptor (beta chain) is drawn from a study of shared clonotypes between healthy human individuals. Study-level findings and limits: Depth of sequencing was expected to influence donor clonotype sharing.

Only Caucasian adults living in Nashville, Tennessee made up the donor group. Combining CD45RO+ cells with CCR7-negative CD45RA+ TemRA cells gave CD8 memory. Concerning this clone: The antigen remains unidentified.

Some 30,000 T cell genomes (around 200 ng DNA) went into each sorted-subset replicate. Data came from immunoSEQ multiplex PCR; TCRdb stores just in-frame clones and leaves some out. The sample records about 79,000 clones, about 63% being singletons. The CDR3 loop spans 13 amino acids. V lost 2 bases and J lost 3, with 8 bases in between. The germline V gene has CDR1 ENHRY and CDR2 SYGVKD. The gene calls are TRBV10-3 and TRBJ2-7, with D unclear. The material sequenced was memory CD8+ T cells sorted from blood. Subset: CD45RO+ cells pooled with CCR7-negative TemRA cells. This sequence was found in a man under 40 in good health. CDR3 bases: TGTGCCATCAGTGAGAACAGATTCTACGAGCAGTACTTC. Its protein is CAISENRFYEQYF.